This T cell receptor (beta chain) was identified during a study of CD8 T cells in Susac syndrome (dated by TCRdb to between 2019 and 2020). Regarding the study in general: Repertoire sequencing was used to test whether CD8+ T cell activation and differentiation in Susac syndrome was antigen driven. Overall study results and their limits: The TCR sequencing and HLA analysis was acknowledged to have included a relatively small number of individuals.

V sheds 0 bases and J sheds 5 bases, leaving 5 bases between their ends. According to the germline V gene, CDR1 reads SGHRS and CDR2 reads YFSETQ. The CDR3 holds 12 amino acids from the cysteine to the phenylalanine. This entry keeps only the CDR3 DNA: 36 bases, framed from base 1. Of note for this clonotype: There is no known antigen for this receptor. Per-base quality was not reported, and no clone a single base away is much larger than it.

High-throughput TCR beta sequencing profiled peripheral blood CD8+ and CD4+ T cells from healthy donors, Susac syndrome patients and multiple sclerosis patients. The multiple sclerosis controls were treatment-naive patients whose relapsing-remitting disease, either stable or active, fulfilled the revised McDonald criteria. Bulk CD8+ and CD4+ T cells were purified by magnetic negative isolation, while CD8+ TEMRA cells were enriched using FACS. Blood was drawn into EDTA tubes, processed within 24 hours, and PBMCs were isolated by density gradient centrifugation. PBMCs intended for TCR sequencing were cryopreserved in liquid nitrogen and thawed later in a water bath at 37 degrees C. Purity of sorted or isolated CD4+, CD8+ and CD8+ TEMRA cells was at least 90%. RNA was extracted with the RNeasy kit and roughly 0.5 to 1 ug was reverse transcribed using random hexamers. The immunoSEQ multiplex PCR assay, which covers 54 Vbeta and 13 Jbeta segments, was used to amplify TCR beta CDR3 regions. PCR amplification bias was corrected using a synthetic template baseline for primer optimization and computational correction. The study's own analysis went as follows. Reads were annotated to V, D and J genes per IMGT and analyzed with immunoSEQ Analyzer, keeping only productive sequences. To calculate clonality, Shannon entropy was normalized by log2 of the number of productive unique sequences and then subtracted from one. For each patient and control, public and private clones were evaluated among the 100 most prevalent clones. Susac-specific clones were defined as absent from healthy and MS cohorts, 850 to 1,300 published viral clones and other ImmuneACCESS disease sequences. TCRdb's own reprocessing of the public reads used fastp at Q25 and MiXCR and kept productive beta chains. Each CDR3 protein gets just one entry, which takes the most common genes and DNA from the rows behind it. The authors' filters were not applied to this entry. This sample has about 120,000 distinct CDR3 sequences in its table, and around 94% of those were observed once. The biggest ten clones account for 0.093% of the sample.

The receptor comes from a human donor with multiple sclerosis. The chain is encoded by TRBV5-1 joined to TRBJ2-5, with the D gene too uncertain to name. The sequenced sample was CD4+ T cells from PBMCs. The base sequence is TGCGCCAGCAGCTTGGTCACGGAGACCCAGTACTTC. This sequence encodes CASSLVTETQYF.